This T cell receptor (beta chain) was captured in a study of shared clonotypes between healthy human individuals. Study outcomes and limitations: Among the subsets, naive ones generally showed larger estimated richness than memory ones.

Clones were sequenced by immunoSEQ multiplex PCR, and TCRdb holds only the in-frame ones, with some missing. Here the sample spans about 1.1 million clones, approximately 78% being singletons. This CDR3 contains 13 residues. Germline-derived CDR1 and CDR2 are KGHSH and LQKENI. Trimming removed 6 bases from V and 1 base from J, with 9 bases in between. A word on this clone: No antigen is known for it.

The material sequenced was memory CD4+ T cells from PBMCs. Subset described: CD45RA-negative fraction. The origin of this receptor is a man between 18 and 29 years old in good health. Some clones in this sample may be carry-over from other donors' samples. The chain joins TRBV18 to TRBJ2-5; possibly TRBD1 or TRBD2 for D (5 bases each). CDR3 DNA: TGTGCCAGCTCGGGGACGGTCCAAGAGACCCAGTACTTC. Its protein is CASSGTVQETQYF.